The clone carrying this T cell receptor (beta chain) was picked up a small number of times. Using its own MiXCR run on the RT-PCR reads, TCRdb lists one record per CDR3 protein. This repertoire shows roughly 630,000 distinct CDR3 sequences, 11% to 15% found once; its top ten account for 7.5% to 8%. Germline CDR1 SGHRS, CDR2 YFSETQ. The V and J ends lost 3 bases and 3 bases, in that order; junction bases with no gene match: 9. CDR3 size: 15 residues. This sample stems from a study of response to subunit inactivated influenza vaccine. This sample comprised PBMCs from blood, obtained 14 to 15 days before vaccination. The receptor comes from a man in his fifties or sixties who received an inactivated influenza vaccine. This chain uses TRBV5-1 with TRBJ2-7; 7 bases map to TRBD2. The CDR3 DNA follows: TGCGCCAGCAGCTGGAGTGGGCGGGAGAACTACGAGCAGTACTTC. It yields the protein CASSWSGRENYEQYF.